This T cell receptor beta chain originates from a study of cytomegalovirus exposure and HLA in healthy donors. As regards this clone: Its antigen is unidentified.

Trimming left V 1 base short and J 0 bases short, with 13 bases between. This CDR3 spans 16 amino acids. Germline assignment: CDR1 SGHVS and CDR2 FNYEAQ. The study's findings and limits: HLA allele associations emerged for 17,000 or so TCR beta sequences in a later analysis, at 0.05 false discovery rate. A later analysis reportedly found that, within productive TCRs, an Asian-associated ancestry cluster had fewer N-insertions than the mean observed across the roughly 630 donors. Researchers catalogued 160 or so TCR beta chains as cytomegalovirus-associated. CMV serostatus was the sole immune exposure information available.

The PCR ran on 60 Vbeta and 13 Jbeta primers. Sequencing used immunoSEQ multiplex PCR; TCRdb keeps in-frame clones, though not all of them. The data contain some 160,000 clones, 75% to 90% of them singletons. The sequence was collected from a male donor in good health and CMV-seronegative. Source material: PBMCs. The chain combines TRBV7-6 with TRBJ2-7, with D possibly matching TRBD2 (6 bases). The CDR3: CASSLGSSESSYEQYF. The CDR3 DNA is TGTGCCAGCAGCTTAGGTTCTAGCGAGAGCTCCTACGAGCAGTACTTC.